Described below is a single T cell receptor (beta chain) sequence and its context. Its antigen is not yet known. One base away there is no much larger clone; base qualities are not given. Reading the germline V gene gives CDR1 SGHVS and CDR2 FNYEAQ. The CDR3 has 17 amino acids, counting the end cysteine and phenylalanine. Only the CDR3 DNA stays, 51 bases, in frame from base 1. The trim is 6 bases for V and 0 bases for J, with a gap of 20 bases between the germline ends. The CDR3 regions of human TCRbeta chains were analyzed by immunosequencing. As for the authors' bioinformatics: Repertoire TCRs were checked for matches against a reference library of SARS-CoV-2-specific TCRs that had been generated using the MIRA antigen-specificity platform. Breadth meant the fraction of unique TCRs that were SARS-CoV-2-associated, whereas depth meant the fraction of total T cells that were SARS-CoV-2-associated. Each spike-specific TCR was assigned to its reactive spike region and to a CD4 or CD8 class using the MIRA data. Log10-transformed breadth and depth values were compared by one-way ANOVA with Sidak's multiple comparisons tests. The table was pulled from immuneACCESS by TCRdb, which kept in-frame rearrangements only. Such tables lose some clones; where checked, under half of the loss comes from unresolved V genes, and the rest has no known cause. V, J and clone size derive from that table, while D and trimming were established from the DNA sequence. This sample comprises about 130,000 clones, over 75% of them detected only once. Of the sample, about 1.6% is held by the ten largest clones.

The data were taken from a study of T cell responses to AZD1222 COVID-19 vaccine (dated by TCRdb to about 2021). Concerning the study at large: Because spike-specific TCR depth and breadth did not differ between the two schedules, AZD1222 recipients who got a second dose at roughly 4 weeks were pooled with those who got a second dose at roughly 12 weeks. A total of 233 trial participants underwent TCR sequencing, of whom 207 received two doses of AZD1222 and about 25 received two doses of the MenACWY control vaccine. Trial participants were enrolled by age into 18-55, 56-69 and 70-plus year subgroups, with approximately 150, 30 and 60 TCR-sequenced participants respectively. Findings and caveats that apply to the study as a whole: Conclusions about previously exposed vaccinees are limited because only a handful of AZD1222 recipients were SARS-CoV-2 seropositive at baseline. Vaccine-associated CD4 TCRs spanned the whole spike protein, with dominant responses in regions 160-218 and 743-854. Because no samples from the day 14 peak response were available, repertoires could be characterized only after the peak T cell response. After two AZD1222 doses, both the breadth and the depth of spike-specific TCRs were significantly higher than at day 0 and than in MenACWY recipients. Nearly half of unique spike-specific TCRs reportedly recognized epitopes outside regions mutated in the B.1.351 and B.1.1.7 variants. Participants were mostly white British, with more females than males. The authors suggested clonal diversity may have been underestimated. In the small 56-69-year group, the increase in depth fell short of significance, most likely because of low power.

The time point tag for this specimen amounts to: baseline before first vaccination. Vaccinee samples came from UK trials COV001 and COV002, including a single-blind randomized controlled phase 2/3 trial of AZD1222 (ChAdOx1 nCoV-19) in healthy adults. For TCRbeta chain sequencing, PBMC samples from trial participants were taken at day 0 and at day 28 after the second dose. The rearrangement combines TRBV7-6 with TRBJ1-2, with the D gene too uncertain to name. This material consisted of peripheral blood, taken on day 0 of AZD1222 vaccination. The sequence came from an adult in good health. Here is the DNA: TGTGCCAGCAGTCTTATAGTGGCGGGCGATCCTAACTATGGCTACACCTTC. Translated, this gives CASSLIVAGDPNYGYTF.